The clone carrying this TCR beta chain was counted many times. Its antigen is unknown. Each gene name is a mouse one. The read stops 4 residues short of the end of the CDR3; the missing end is completed from the germline J gene. The entry originates in a study of CD8+ T cells in alopecia areata. Study-wide context: C3H/HeJ graft donors with spontaneous alopecia, aged roughly 6-13 months, supplied skin that was transplanted onto female C3H/HeJ mice aged roughly 7-11 weeks.

Trimming cost V 5 bases and J 1 base, with 6 bases left between them. CDR1 is NNHDY, CDR2 SYVADS, per germline. This CDR3 is 13 amino acids long. CD4, CD8alpha, NKG2D, NKG2ACE and other markers were used to sort pooled cutaneous lymph node cells. Study conclusions and caveats: TCR sharing across patients was less clear than in mice, possibly HLA-related. Relative to normal scalp, lesional scalp, especially alopecia totalis/universalis, showed higher clonality.

Sequencing relied on a cDNA template that was reverse transcribed from extracted RNA. TCRdb keeps only in-frame clones here, not all; method: immunoSEQ multiplex PCR. There are around 290,000 clones in the sample, none observed a single time. This TCR came from a C3H/HeJ mouse with alopecia areata. The MHC haplotype of this mouse line is H2-k. The sequencing sample was made of CD4+ T cells sorted from a lymph node. This chain uses TRBV13-3 with TRBJ2-2, with a weak D call TRBD1 (5 bases). The CDR3 protein is CASRDKNTGQLYF. The CDR3 bases that were read are TGTGCCAGCAGGGACAAAAACACCGGG.